This T cell receptor (beta chain) came from a study of T-cell reconstitution after alpha-beta-depleted transplantation in children. General study points: When one year had passed after transplant, most T-cell counts and diversity came from newly produced T cells. Several hundred expanded graft clones reportedly gave rise to the alpha-beta T cells present about two months after transplant.

This clonotype was seen only a few times. Its antigen is unknown. In germline, CDR1 is ENHRY, CDR2 SYGVKD. The CDR3 consists of 15 residues. V lost 7 bases, J lost 0 bases, and 15 bases lay in between. Preparation of the TCRbeta library involved a method that used unique molecular identifiers. From the PCR reads, TCRdb called clonotypes with MiXCR, one entry per CDR3 protein. The sample includes some 310,000 distinct CDR3 sequences, more than 20% of them seen just once. The receptor comes from a male patient younger than 18 who had a stem cell transplant for acute lymphoblastic leukemia, so the T cells may come from the graft donor. The genes are TRBV10-3 and TRBJ1-2; D unclear. The sequenced sample was PBMCs, mostly from graft donor cells, obtained 180 days after TCRalphabeta/CD19-depleted stem cell transplant. CDR3 DNA: TGTGCCATCAAGAGGCGGGAGGAAGCTAACTATGGCTACACCTTC. Translating it yields CAIKRREEANYGYTF.